Sequencing of this TCR beta chain was carried out in a study of persistence of HIV-infected CD4 T cells. The ends were cut back, 6 bases at V and 2 bases at J, with 11 bases in the middle. This CDR3 has 13 amino acids. The germline gives CDR1 ENHRY, CDR2 SYGVKD. Worth noting for this clone: No antigen is known for it.

This was the immunoSEQ version 4 assay in survey mode. Assay: immunoSEQ multiplex PCR; the TCRdb copy retains only in-frame clones and omits some. The data hold approximately 20,000 clones, with around 78% observed a single time. Stimulation used about 9.5 ug/mL lysate from CMV-infected fibroblasts. Responding CD4+ T cells were sorted by upregulation of both CD40 ligand and CD69. Adults with HIV-1 started suppressive ART while chronically infected. Anti-CD28/CD49d costimulation, CD40-blocking antibody and enfuvirtide were given to CD8-depleted PBMCs for 18 hours. The clonotype comes from an adult man with HIV who was CMV-seropositive. Sequencing used CD4+ T cells sorted from PBMCs after approximately 20-hour stimulation, obtained from a patient who received antiretroviral therapy. The gene calls are TRBV10-3 and TRBJ2-7; no definite D call. The CDR3 nucleotides read TGTGCCATCAGCAAGACGGACCCCTACGAGCAGTACTTC. Its translation: CAISKTDPYEQYF.